The TCR beta chain described here comes from a study of cytomegalovirus exposure and HLA in healthy donors. The germline CDR1 and CDR2 sequences are MDHEN and SYDVKM. The junction had 10 bases not matched to a gene; V was cut back by 3 bases and J by 4 bases. The CDR3 has 17 amino acids. 60 Vbeta and 13 Jbeta primers were used in PCR. Here immunoSEQ multiplex PCR was the method, and the copy in TCRdb shows in-frame clones only, minus some. This table holds some 150,000 clones, 75% found once. The TCR comes from a man in his forties in good health and CMV-seronegative. The chain is built from TRBV28 and TRBJ2-1; TRBD1 agrees at 9 bases. Sequencing was done on a sample of PBMCs. Written as DNA, the CDR3 is TGTGCCAGCAGTTTCCTCTCCGGGACAGGGACTTACAATGAGCAGTTCTTC. Amino acid sequence: CASSFLSGTGTYNEQFF.